This T cell receptor (beta chain) was identified in a study of blood T cell repertoires in COVID-19 (dated by TCRdb to 2020 to 2021). In the study overall: Samples from collaborators originated in the United States, Italy and Spain and spanned both the acute and convalescent phases of COVID-19. The prospective study material was composed of cDNA or gDNA derived from T cells, B-cell-depleted T cells, or PBMCs. Deeply sampled blood TCRbeta repertoires from subjects exposed to, actively infected with, or recovered from COVID-19 were included in the dataset. The repertoires were released in a freely available public database intended as a resource for research on the immune response to SARS-CoV-2. Samples were obtained from the ongoing ImmuneRACE study (first 160 participants) and from over a thousand subjects provided by 6 global collaborators. Sample metadata almost always included a de-identified subject ID, COVID-19 status, age in years and sex. HLA class I and class II types, where available, came from metadata supplied by the sample provider rather than from assay-based typing. Broader findings and caveats from the paper: Clinical and demographic metadata were provided uncurated, with the amount varying by source and participant.

About this clone: Its antigen specificity is not known. Base-call qualities are not available, and no considerably larger clone is one nucleotide away.

The immunoSEQ Assay, a bias-controlled multiplex PCR, was used to amplify TCRbeta CDR3 regions from genomic DNA. Concerning the study's data processing: The number of nucleated cells in each sample was estimated from the amplification of reference gene primers within the assay. Sequence reads were collapsed and filtered to measure the absolute abundance of every unique TCRbeta CDR3 rearrangement. For each sample, productive Simpson clonality was calculated by taking the square root of Simpson's diversity index across productive rearrangements. The table was pulled from immuneACCESS by TCRdb, which kept in-frame rearrangements only. Such tables lose some clones; where checked, under half of the loss comes from unresolved V genes, and the rest has no known cause. V and J calls and clone size follow that table, whereas D and trimming were derived from the DNA. This sample is represented by more than 200,000 clones; 65% to 90% of them were singletons. The ten top clones hold approximately 2% of the sample.

Looking up the germline V gene yields CDR1 SNHLY and CDR2 FYNNEI. The CDR3, from cysteine to phenylalanine, totals 11 residues. Only CDR3 DNA remains: 33 bases, in frame from the first base. V was cut back by 8 bases and J by 3 bases, leaving a gap of 7 bases between them. Collaborating institutions collected whole blood in K2EDTA tubes following their own protocols. For TCRbeta analysis, collaborators shipped samples as frozen whole blood, isolated PBMCs, or DNA extracted from either of those sample types. The receptor was isolated from a man in his thirties or forties with active or convalescent COVID-19. The sequence links TRBV2 to TRBJ1-2; TRBD1 might be the D gene, on 6 matching bases. The sequenced material came from peripheral blood. The CDR3 protein is CASSGDYGYTF. The sequenced DNA is TGTGCCAGCTCAGGGGACTATGGCTACACCTTC.